A single sample is the source of the 19 T cell receptor beta chains below, sequenced in a study of blood T cell repertoires in COVID-19 (dated by TCRdb to about 2020). Library construction relied on the immunoSEQ multiplex PCR assay. As stored in TCRdb, this immuneACCESS dataset retains in-frame rearrangements with V and J assigned. A fraction of the clones does not appear; measured against another copy, unresolved V genes explain less than half of the discrepancy, and the remainder lacks a known reason. Across this sample there are about 51,000 clones, with around 90% seen only once. The ten biggest clones cover 2.5% to 3.5% of the sample. Sample: peripheral blood. The receptor source for this set is a man aged 50 to 60 with acute or convalescent COVID-19.

This chain uses TRBV27 with TRBJ1-1, with D perhaps matching TRBD1 (6 bases). Germline CDR1 MNHEY, CDR2 SMNVEV (reference sequence). V lost 6 bases, J lost 6 bases, and 20 bases lay in between. The CDR3 is 15 amino acids. Here the CDR3 reads CASSFDGQYTSEAFF. The CDR3 DNA sequence: TGTGCCAGCAGCTTCGACGGACAGTATACCTCTGAAGCTTTCTTT.

V usage is TRBV2 and J usage is TRBJ1-1, with 10 positions matching TRBD1. The germline V gene encodes CDR1 SNHLY and CDR2 FYNNEI. The junction had 13 bases not matched to a gene; V was cut back by 9 bases and J by 6 bases. This CDR3 comprises 15 residues. Written as DNA, the CDR3 is TGTGCCAGTACCAAGACAGGGGGCGACAGGGCTGAAGCTTTCTTT. It encodes CASTKTGGDRAEAFF.

The gene calls are TRBV5-4 and TRBJ2-1; D is unclear. The V gene lost 0 bases and the J gene lost 10 bases, with 11 bases spanning the gap. This CDR3 comprises 13 residues. The germline V gene encodes CDR1 SGHNT and CDR2 YYREEE (reference sequence). The chain's CDR3 is CASSLVGPQEQFF. The CDR3 DNA follows: TGTGCCAGCAGCTTGGTTGGCCCCCAGGAGCAGTTCTTC.

The chain links TRBV28 to TRBJ1-3; possibly TRBD1 for D (5 bases). Looked up from germline, CDR1 is MDHEN and CDR2 is SYDVKM. Trimming left V 4 bases short and J 0 bases short, with 13 bases between. The CDR3 is made up of 16 amino acids. The CDR3 DNA is TGTGCCAGCAGTTACAGGTTCCTCAGCTCTGGAAACACCATATATTTT. Translation: CASSYRFLSSGNTIYF.

In this sample, this clone turned up once. This chain uses TRBV5-1 with TRBJ2-7; 7 bases are a match to TRBD1. Germline CDR1 SGHRS, CDR2 YFSETQ. The V segment lost 9 bases and the J segment 4 bases; nucleotides outside the gene matches: 16. The CDR3 runs to 15 residues. This CDR3 is CATRILQGSKYEQYF. The DNA for the CDR3 is TGCGCCACCCGCATATTACAGGGGTCAAAATACGAGCAGTACTTC.

The rearrangement joins TRBV28 to TRBJ1-4; perhaps TRBD1 as D (5 bases). From germline, CDR1 is MDHEN and CDR2 SYDVKM. This CDR3 is 14 amino acids long. V lost 6 bases and J lost 3, with 11 bases in between. This CDR3 reads CASRNPGSNEKLFF. CDR3 sequence (DNA): TGTGCCAGCAGAAACCCAGGGTCTAATGAAAAACTGTTTTTT.

This sequence joins TRBV12-3 or TRBV12-4 and TRBJ2-3, with no clear D. V was trimmed by 3 bases and J by 2 bases, leaving 3 bases between them. This CDR3 spans 12 amino acids. In DNA form, the CDR3 reads TGTGCCAGCAGTTTTTACACAGATACGCAGTATTTT. Translating it yields CASSFYTDTQYF.

The V gene is TRBV6-1, the J gene TRBJ2-1, with 7 bases aligning to TRBD1. The CDR3 length is 16 residues. V trimming: 1 base; J trimming: 4 bases; junction bases outside the gene matches: 7. Per germline, CDR1 MNHNS and CDR2 SASEGT. CDR3 residues: CASSEGFGDSYNEQFF. The CDR3 region has the DNA TGTGCCAGCAGTGAAGGGTTTGGGGACAGTTACAATGAGCAGTTCTTC.

The V gene is TRBV19, the J gene TRBJ2-1, with 7 nucleotides matching TRBD1. This CDR3 spans 14 amino acids. Germline CDR1 reads LNHDA; CDR2 reads SQIVND (reference sequence). V gave up 4 bases and J gave up 4 bases; unmatched junction bases: 4. The CDR3 loop reads CASSTGTAYNEQFF. Written as DNA, the CDR3 is TGTGCCAGTAGTACAGGGACAGCTTACAATGAGCAGTTCTTC.

The chain links TRBV10-3 to TRBJ2-7; 7 bases are a match to TRBD2. The trim removed 0 bases at V and 2 bases at J, leaving 4 bases unmatched. This CDR3 has 15 amino acids. CDR1 and CDR2 (germline): ENHRY, SYGVKD. The CDR3 loop is CAISESGGSPYEQYF. The CDR3 DNA reads as TGTGCCATCAGTGAGTCAGGCGGGAGTCCCTACGAGCAGTACTTC.

The gene calls are TRBV5-6 and TRBJ1-4; the match to TRBD1 covers 9 bases. The germline gives CDR1 SGHDT, CDR2 YYEEEE. V was clipped by 0 bases and J by 7 bases; unmatched bases: 4. The CDR3 spans 15 residues. The CDR3 coding sequence is TGTGCCAGCAGCTTGGCAACAGGGGGCGGTGAAAAACTGTTTTTT. The encoded protein is CASSLATGGGEKLFF.

V is TRBV5-1 and J is TRBJ1-1; possibly TRBD1 for D (5 bases). In germline, CDR1 is SGHRS, CDR2 YFSETQ. Between the trimmed V and J ends, which lost 2 bases and 0 bases, there was a span of 20 bases. The CDR3 spans 18 residues. The CDR3 spells CASSLWGQYTPLNTEAFF. The CDR3 DNA reads as TGCGCCAGCAGCTTATGGGGCCAGTACACTCCCCTGAACACTGAAGCTTTCTTT.

The genes are TRBV29-1 and TRBJ2-3; weak D call: TRBD1 (6 bases). V dropped 0 bases and J dropped 6 bases, with 19 bases sitting between them. Germline V gene sequence: CDR1 SQVTM, CDR2 ANQGSEA. The CDR3 has 16 residues. The DNA of the CDR3 is TGCAGCGTTGAAGAGGTGGCCCGGGACATCCAGGATACGCAGTATTTT. This gives the protein CSVEEVARDIQDTQYF.

The rearrangement links TRBV30 to TRBJ1-6; 7 nucleotides agree with TRBD1. This CDR3 contains 15 residues. Per the germline V gene, CDR1 is GTSNPN and CDR2 is SVGIG (reference sequence). The trim removed 6 bases at V and 9 bases at J, leaving 14 bases unmatched. CDR3 in DNA: TGTGCCTGTCAAGGACAGGCCTATTCCCTTTCACCCCTCCACTTT. Protein product: CACQGQAYSLSPLHF.

The chain recombines TRBV29-1 with TRBJ2-1; 9 bases align to TRBD1. Per germline, CDR1 SQVTM and CDR2 ANQGSEA. The CDR3 is made up of 15 amino acids. After removal of 0 bases from V and 7 bases from J, the junction contained 7 bases not matched to a gene. This CDR3 reads CSVEDPGQGVNEQFF. The CDR3 coding sequence is TGCAGCGTTGAAGACCCGGGACAGGGAGTAAATGAGCAGTTCTTC.

This rearrangement joins TRBV29-1 to TRBJ1-2; tentatively, D is TRBD1 (6 bases). In germline, CDR1 is SQVTM, CDR2 ANQGSEA. The CDR3 is made up of 13 amino acids. The V gene lost 4 bases and the J gene lost 6 bases, with 15 bases spanning the gap. The CDR3 here is CSVGQVGVNGYTF. DNA of the CDR3: TGCAGCGTTGGACAGGTGGGGGTAAATGGCTACACCTTC.

The V gene is TRBV20-1, the J gene TRBJ2-7; 8 bases map to TRBD1. This CDR3 region has 13 residues. V shed 3 bases, J shed 3 bases, and the junction held 4 bases outside the gene matches. The germline V gene encodes CDR1 DFQATT and CDR2 SNEGSKA (reference sequence). The CDR3 coding sequence is TGCAGTGCTAGTCTTGGGACAGGCTACGAGCAGTACTTC. Protein: CSASLGTGYEQYF.

This chain connects TRBV2 to TRBJ2-7; the D gene is possibly TRBD2 (5 bases). Trimming cost V 3 bases and J 5 bases, with 8 bases left between them. Germline CDR1 reads SNHLY; CDR2 reads FYNNEI. The CDR3 has 12 amino acids. This CDR3 is CASSEGRNEQYF. The CDR3 coding sequence is TGTGCCAGCAGTGAGGGGAGAAACGAGCAGTACTTC.

This chain links TRBV19 with TRBJ1-2, with 9 bases lining up with TRBD1. J was trimmed by 7 bases and V by 5 bases; bases with no gene match: 11. Germline loops: CDR1 LNHDA, CDR2 SQIVND (reference sequence). The CDR3 is 15 amino acids. The CDR3 DNA follows: TGTGCCAGTAGTTCTACTCCGGGGGACAGGGTTGGCTACACCTTC. It is translated as CASSSTPGDRVGYTF.